A selection of T cell receptor beta chains follows, all from one sample in a study of OX40 agonist ivuxolimab in advanced cancers. Using immunoSEQ multiplex PCR, the repertoire was profiled, and TCRdb retains in-frame clones only, with some absent. Among fewer than 80,000 clones listed, about nine tenths were seen once. The material sequenced was CD4+ or CD8+ T cells sorted from blood, taken in a trial of the OX40 agonist ivuxolimab. The receptor set was obtained from an adult with an advanced solid tumor such as melanoma, head and neck, liver or kidney cancer. CDR3s include the opening cysteine and the closing phenylalanine or tryptophan. D genes are given only for firm matches. Size values are once, few and many counts, or a class for expanded clones, and some rows have none.

clone size	V gene	D gene	J gene	CDR3 DNA	CDR3 protein
.	TRBV6-1	.	TRBJ2-7	TGTGCCAGCATTCAACAGGGACTGGGGGGCGAGCAGTACTTC	CASIQQGLGGEQYF
.	TRBV5-1	.	TRBJ2-1	TGCGCCAGCAGCTTGGATCGTTCGAGCGGGCTCGATGAGCAGTTCTTC	CASSLDRSSGLDEQFF
medium-sized	TRBV5-4	TRBD1	TRBJ2-4	TGTGCCAGCAGCTTGGGGCAGGGGGAAAACATTCAGTACTTC	CASSLGQGENIQYF
.	TRBV6-1	.	TRBJ2-3	TGTGCCAGCAGTGAAGCGGGGGTCCCGAGGGATACGCAGTATTTT	CASSEAGVPRDTQYF
.	TRBV5-1	.	TRBJ1-5	TGCGCCAGCAGCTTAAGCGGGGGTCAGCCCCAGCATTTT	CASSLSGGQPQHF
.	TRBV7-9	.	TRBJ1-1	TGTGCCAGCAGCGGTCGGAGAGCTTTCTTT	CASSGRRAFF
.	TRBV4-1	TRBD1	TRBJ1-1	TGCGCCAGCAGCCAAGCGGCAGGGGGCTCGAACACTGAAGCTTTCTTT	CASSQAAGGSNTEAFF
.	TRBV5-1	.	TRBJ2-5	TGCGCCAGCAGCTCCGAAATGACAGGAGGGGAGACCCAGTACTTC	CASSSEMTGGETQYF
.	TRBV7-9	.	TRBJ1-4	TGTGCCAGCAGCTTAGACCGGACGTCAACTAATGAAAAACTGTTTTTT	CASSLDRTSTNEKLFF
.	TRBV6-5	.	TRBJ1-5	TGTGCCAGCAGCCCCCGGCCTCCCTTGGCCCAGCATTTT	CASSPRPPLAQHF
.	TRBV19	.	TRBJ2-5	TGTGCCAGTAGCCGCGAGCGGCAAGAGACCCAGTACTTC	CASSRERQETQYF
.	TRBV2	.	TRBJ2-3	TGTGCCAGCAGTGAGGGACACCTATTTTCCACAGATACGCAGTATTTT	CASSEGHLFSTDTQYF
.	TRBV19	TRBD1	TRBJ2-1	TGTGCCAGTAGCGATCTAGGACAGGGATGGAAGAATGAGCAGTTCTTC	CASSDLGQGWKNEQFF
.	TRBV18	TRBD2	TRBJ2-7	TGTGCCAGCTCACCAAATCTAGCGGGAGTTAATGAGCAGTACTTC	CASSPNLAGVNEQYF
.	TRBV7-8	TRBD1	TRBJ2-7	TGTGCCAGCAGCTTGCGGACAGGGCCCTACGAGCAGTACTTC	CASSLRTGPYEQYF
once	TRBV28	TRBD1	TRBJ2-7	TGTGCCAGCAGTCCCGGGACAGGGGGCTACGAGCAGTACTTC	CASSPGTGGYEQYF
.	TRBV19	.	TRBJ2-5	TGTGCCAGTAGTAACGGGGGTCTACAGGGTCCGACATTATACCAAGAGACCCAGTACTTC	CASSNGGLQGPTLYQETQYF
.	TRBV7-9	TRBD2	TRBJ2-1	TGTGCCAGCAGCTTAGGGCTAGCGGGAGCCTACAATGAGCAGTTCTTC	CASSLGLAGAYNEQFF
few	TRBV2	TRBD1	TRBJ1-2	TGTGCCAGCAACCGACAGGGGTACGACTATGGCTACACCTTC	CASNRQGYDYGYTF
.	TRBV5-4	.	TRBJ2-7	TGTGCCAGCAGCTTGGGACTTCAGAGCTCCTACGAGCAGTACTTC	CASSLGLQSSYEQYF
.	TRBV28	.	TRBJ1-5	TGTGCCAGCAGTTTAGTGCAGTCCGATCAGCCCCAGCATTTT	CASSLVQSDQPQHF
.	TRBV9	TRBD2	TRBJ2-3	TGTGCCAGCAGCTCGCGGGGGTCGGCGGGAGCGCGCACAGATACGCAGTATTTT	CASSSRGSAGARTDTQYF
.	TRBV28	.	TRBJ1-4	TGTGCCAGCAGCCCCGGGTCCCTTAATGAAAAACTGTTTTTT	CASSPGSLNEKLFF
.	TRBV7-2	.	TRBJ2-2	TGTGCCAGCACCGTAAACACCGGGGAGCTGTTTTTT	CASTVNTGELFF
.	TRBV6-5	TRBD1	TRBJ1-2	TGTGCCAGCAGTTACACGACAGGGCCCCTCTATGGCTACACCTTC	CASSYTTGPLYGYTF
.	TRBV7-6	TRBD2	TRBJ2-5	TGTGCCAGCAGCCCCGGGACTAGCTGGGGGGGAGAGACCCAGTACTTC	CASSPGTSWGGETQYF
.	TRBV27	.	TRBJ1-6	TGTGCCAGCAGTTCTTCCTATAATTCACCCCTCCACTTT	CASSSSYNSPLHF
.	TRBV18	TRBD2	TRBJ2-7	TGTGCCAGCTCACTACTAGCGGGAGCCTCCTACGAGCAGTACTTC	CASSLLAGASYEQYF
.	TRBV6-1	.	TRBJ1-2	TGTGCCAGCACCCGGGGAGGGGGAGCCTATGGCTACACCTTC	CASTRGGGAYGYTF
.	TRBV27	.	TRBJ2-7	TGTGCCAGCAGTTTATCGAGAGGACGCTTCAGCTACGAGCAGTACTTC	CASSLSRGRFSYEQYF
.	TRBV27	TRBD2	TRBJ2-5	TGTGCCAGCAGGAGGAGGGCTAGCGGGTACCAAGAGACCCAGTACTTC	CASRRRASGYQETQYF
.	TRBV4-1	.	TRBJ2-7	TGCGCCAGCAGCCAACGGTCCACCTACGAGCAGTACTTC	CASSQRSTYEQYF
.	TRBV6-5	.	TRBJ2-7	TGTGCCAGCAGTTACTCAGGGCGGATTACCTACGAGCAGTACTTC	CASSYSGRITYEQYF
.	TRBV11-1	TRBD1	TRBJ1-1	TGTGCCAGCAGCTTGGGCAGGGGGCCGAACACTGAAGCTTTCTTT	CASSLGRGPNTEAFF
once	TRBV5-5	.	TRBJ1-5	TGTGCCAGCAGCTTTGGGGGGTTTAGCAATCAGCCCCAGCATTTT	CASSFGGFSNQPQHF
.	TRBV19	.	TRBJ1-5	TGTGCCAGTAGTATAGGTTCGGCTCAGCCCCAGCATTTT	CASSIGSAQPQHF
few	TRBV19	TRBD1	TRBJ1-3	TGTGCCAGTAGTAGACGGACAGGGGTTCCTTCTGGAAACACCATATATTTT	CASSRRTGVPSGNTIYF
.	TRBV29-1	TRBD2	TRBJ2-1	TGCAGCGCCCAAGCGGGAGGTGTGGATGAGCAGTTCTTC	CSAQAGGVDEQFF
.	TRBV16	.	TRBJ2-2	TGTGCCAGCAGCCGAGCAGGGATGAACACCGGGGAGCTGTTTTTT	CASSRAGMNTGELFF
.	TRBV6-5	TRBD2	TRBJ2-7	TGTGCCAGCGGGACTAGCGGCTCCTACGAGCAGTACTTC	CASGTSGSYEQYF
.	TRBV4-2	TRBD1	TRBJ2-5	TGTGCCAGCAGCCGACGGAGCGAGGGGGCCGAGACCCAGTACTTC	CASSRRSEGAETQYF
once	TRBV6-5	.	TRBJ1-2	TGTGCCAGCACCAAACCCAACAGCTATGGCTACACCTTC	CASTKPNSYGYTF